The sequence of this T cell receptor beta chain was determined in a study of T cells in Graves' hyperthyroidism and ophthalmopathy. Points from the study as a whole: Patients with ophthalmopathy were separated from those with stable hyperthyroidism by a 13 V-J model. Most expanded thyroid clonotypes above 0.001 also appeared in blood.

Looked up from germline, CDR1 is GTSNPN and CDR2 is SVGIG (reference sequence). This CDR3 is 13 amino acids long. V lost 0 bases, J lost 6 bases, and 9 bases lay in between. Lactation, pregnancy, other autoimmune disease or uncontrolled infection excluded patients. Each diagnosis drew on symptoms, thyroxine, TRAb, thyroid ultrasound and orbital computed tomography findings. This clonotype was observed many times. The antigen remains unidentified. The investigators amplified TCR beta CDR3 regions from RNA transcripts. The study used the HTBI primer set for a first-round RT-PCR of the TCR CDR3. MiXCR, applied by TCRdb to the multiplex PCR reads, yields one record per CDR3 protein. The sample has under 450,000 distinct CDR3 sequences, roughly 13% seen once.

The material sequenced was blood. This TCR derives from a young man with Graves' hyperthyroidism that later progressed to Graves' ophthalmopathy. The V gene is TRBV30, the J gene TRBJ1-5; possible D gene TRBD1, 6 bases. In DNA, the CDR3 is TGTGCCTGGAGTGTACAGGGAAGTCAGCCCCAGCATTTT. Protein sequence: CAWSVQGSQPQHF.